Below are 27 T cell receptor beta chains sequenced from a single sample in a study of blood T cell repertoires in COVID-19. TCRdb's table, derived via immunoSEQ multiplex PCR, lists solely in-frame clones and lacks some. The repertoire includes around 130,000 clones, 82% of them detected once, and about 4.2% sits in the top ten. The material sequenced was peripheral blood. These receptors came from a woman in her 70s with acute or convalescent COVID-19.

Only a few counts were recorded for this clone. The CDR3 DNA reads TGCGCCAGCAGCCAAGGGGCCAGTGAAAATGAAGCTTTCTTT. Translation: CASSQGASENEAFF. The chain is built from TRBV4-3 and TRBJ1-1; the D is unclear. CDR3 size: 14 residues. Germline values: CDR1 LGHNA, CDR2 YSLEER. Trimming pared 1 base from V and 7 bases from J, leaving 13 bases between.

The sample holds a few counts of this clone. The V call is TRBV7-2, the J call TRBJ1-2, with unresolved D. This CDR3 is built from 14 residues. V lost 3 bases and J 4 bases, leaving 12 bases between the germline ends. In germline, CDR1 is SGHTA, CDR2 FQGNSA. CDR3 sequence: CASSFSSGSYGYTF. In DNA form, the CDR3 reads TGTGCCAGCAGCTTTTCTTCAGGAAGCTATGGCTACACCTTC.

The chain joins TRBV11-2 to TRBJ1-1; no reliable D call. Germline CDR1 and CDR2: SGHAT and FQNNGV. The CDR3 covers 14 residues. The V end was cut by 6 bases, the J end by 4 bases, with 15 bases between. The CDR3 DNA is TGTGCCAGCAGGTCCCTGAGGGCAGCCACTGAAGCTTTCTTT. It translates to CASRSLRAATEAFF.

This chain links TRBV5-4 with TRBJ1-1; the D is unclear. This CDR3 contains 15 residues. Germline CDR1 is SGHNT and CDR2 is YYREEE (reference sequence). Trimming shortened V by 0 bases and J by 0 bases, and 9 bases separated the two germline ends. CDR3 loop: CASSLGTAMNTEAFF. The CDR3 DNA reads TGTGCCAGCAGCTTGGGAACAGCCATGAACACTGAAGCTTTCTTT.

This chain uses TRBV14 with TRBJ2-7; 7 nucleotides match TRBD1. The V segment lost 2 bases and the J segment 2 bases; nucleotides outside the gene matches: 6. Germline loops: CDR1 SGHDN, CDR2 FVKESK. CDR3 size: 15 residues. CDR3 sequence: CASSQRQGPTYEQYF. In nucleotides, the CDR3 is TGTGCCAGCAGCCAACGACAGGGTCCCACCTACGAGCAGTACTTC. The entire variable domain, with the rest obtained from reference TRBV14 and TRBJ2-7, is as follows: EAGVTQFPSHSVIEKGQTVTLRCDPISGHDNLYWYRRVMGKEIKFLLHFVKESKQDESGMPNNRFLAERTGGTYSTLKVQPAELEDSGVYFCASSQRQGPTYEQYFGPGTRLTVT.

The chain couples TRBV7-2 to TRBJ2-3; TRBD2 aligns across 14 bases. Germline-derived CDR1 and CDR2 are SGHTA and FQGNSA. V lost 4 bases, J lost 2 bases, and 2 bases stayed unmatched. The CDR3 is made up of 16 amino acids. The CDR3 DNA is TGTGCCAGCAGCTCGGGACTAGCGGGGGTCACAGATACGCAGTATTTT. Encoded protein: CASSSGLAGVTDTQYF.

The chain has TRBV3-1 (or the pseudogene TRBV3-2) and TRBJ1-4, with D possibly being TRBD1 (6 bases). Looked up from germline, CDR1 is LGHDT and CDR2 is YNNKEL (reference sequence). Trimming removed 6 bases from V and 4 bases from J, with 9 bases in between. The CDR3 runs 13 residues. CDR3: CASRTGFNEKLFF. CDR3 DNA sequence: TGTGCCAGCAGGACAGGCTTTAATGAAAAACTGTTTTTT.

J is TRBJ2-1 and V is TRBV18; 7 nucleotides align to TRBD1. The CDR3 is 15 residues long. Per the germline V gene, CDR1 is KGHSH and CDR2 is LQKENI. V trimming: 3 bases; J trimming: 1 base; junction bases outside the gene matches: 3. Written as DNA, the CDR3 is TGTGCCAGCTCACCCCGACAGGGTTCCTACAATGAGCAGTTCTTC. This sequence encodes CASSPRQGSYNEQFF.

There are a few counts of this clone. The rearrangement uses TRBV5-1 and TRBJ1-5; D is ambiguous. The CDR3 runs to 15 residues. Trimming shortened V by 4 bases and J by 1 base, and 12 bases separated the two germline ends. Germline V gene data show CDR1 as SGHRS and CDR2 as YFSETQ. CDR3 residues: CASSPGVRSNQPQHF. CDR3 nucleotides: TGCGCCAGCAGCCCCGGGGTGCGGAGCAATCAGCCCCAGCATTTT.

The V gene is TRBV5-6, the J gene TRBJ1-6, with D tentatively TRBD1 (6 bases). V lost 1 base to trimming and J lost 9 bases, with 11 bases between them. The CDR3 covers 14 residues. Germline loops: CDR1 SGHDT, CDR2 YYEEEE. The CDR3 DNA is TGTGCCAGCAGCTTGACAGGGTACGGTTCACCCCTCCACTTT. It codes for CASSLTGYGSPLHF. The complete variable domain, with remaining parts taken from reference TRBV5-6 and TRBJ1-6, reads DAGVTQSPTHLIKTRGQQVTLRCSPKSGHDTVSWYQQALGQGPQFIFQYYEEEERQRGNFPDRFSGHQFPNYSSELNVNALLLGDSALYLCASSLTGYGSPLHFGNGTRLTVT.

CDR3 protein: CACQARGTQYF. In DNA form, the CDR3 reads TGTGCCTGCCAAGCGAGAGGTACGCAGTATTTT. The gene calls are TRBV30 and TRBJ2-3; D not resolved. Germline CDR1 GTSNPN, CDR2 SVGIG (reference sequence). The germline V and J ends were trimmed by 6 bases and 8 bases, with 12 bases remaining between them. The CDR3 runs 11 residues.

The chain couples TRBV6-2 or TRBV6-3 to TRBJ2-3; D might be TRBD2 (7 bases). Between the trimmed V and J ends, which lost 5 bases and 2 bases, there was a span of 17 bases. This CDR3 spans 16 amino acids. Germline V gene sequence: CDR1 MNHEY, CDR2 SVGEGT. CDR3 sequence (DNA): TGTGCCAGCAGTCAGAGGCGCGGGGGCGTCACAGATACGCAGTATTTT. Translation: CASSQRRGGVTDTQYF.

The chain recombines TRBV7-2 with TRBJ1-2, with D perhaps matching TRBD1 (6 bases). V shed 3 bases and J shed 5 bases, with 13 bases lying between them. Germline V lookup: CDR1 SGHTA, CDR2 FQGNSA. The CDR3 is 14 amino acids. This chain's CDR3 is CASSLGRGQYGYTF. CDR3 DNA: TGTGCCAGCAGCTTGGGCAGGGGACAATATGGCTACACCTTC.

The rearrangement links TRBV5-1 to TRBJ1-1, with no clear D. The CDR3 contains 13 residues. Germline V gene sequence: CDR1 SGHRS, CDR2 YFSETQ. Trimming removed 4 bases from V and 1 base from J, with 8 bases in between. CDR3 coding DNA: TGCGCCAGCAGCAATCGACAGAACACTGAAGCTTTCTTT. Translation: CASSNRQNTEAFF.

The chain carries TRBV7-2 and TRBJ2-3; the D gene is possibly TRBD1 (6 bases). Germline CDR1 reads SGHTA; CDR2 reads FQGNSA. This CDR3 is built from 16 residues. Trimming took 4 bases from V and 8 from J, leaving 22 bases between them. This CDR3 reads CASSSRSGKQGFTQYF. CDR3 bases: TGTGCCAGCAGCTCTAGGTCGGGGAAACAGGGATTTACGCAGTATTTT.

In DNA form, the CDR3 reads TGTGCCAGCAGCGAGACAGGGGGGGAGGCAGGAGAGACCCAGTACTTC. This sequence encodes CASSETGGEAGETQYF. The gene calls are TRBV5-5 and TRBJ2-5; 9 bases line up with TRBD1. The CDR3 has 16 amino acids. CDR1 and CDR2 from the germline V gene are SGHKS and YYEKEE (reference sequence). V gave up 4 bases and J gave up 4 bases; unmatched junction bases: 11.

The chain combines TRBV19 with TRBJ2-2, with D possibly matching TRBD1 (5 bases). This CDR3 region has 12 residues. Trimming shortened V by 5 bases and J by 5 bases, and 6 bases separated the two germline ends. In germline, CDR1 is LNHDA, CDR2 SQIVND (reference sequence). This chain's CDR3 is CASSSGTGELFF. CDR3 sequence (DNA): TGTGCCAGTAGTTCAGGGACCGGGGAGCTGTTTTTT. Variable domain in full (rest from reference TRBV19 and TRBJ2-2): DGGITQSPKYLFRKEGQNVTLSCEQNLNHDAMYWYRQDPGQGLRLIYYSQIVNDFQKGDIAEGYSVSREKKESFPLTVTSAQKNPTAFYLCASSSGTGELFFGEGSRLTVL.

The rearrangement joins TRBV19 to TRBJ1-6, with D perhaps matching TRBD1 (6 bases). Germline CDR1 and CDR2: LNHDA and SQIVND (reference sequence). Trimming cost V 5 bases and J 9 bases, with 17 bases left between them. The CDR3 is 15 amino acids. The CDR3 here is CASSVQQGDGSPLHF. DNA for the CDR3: TGTGCCAGTAGTGTACAACAGGGTGATGGTTCACCCCTCCACTTT.

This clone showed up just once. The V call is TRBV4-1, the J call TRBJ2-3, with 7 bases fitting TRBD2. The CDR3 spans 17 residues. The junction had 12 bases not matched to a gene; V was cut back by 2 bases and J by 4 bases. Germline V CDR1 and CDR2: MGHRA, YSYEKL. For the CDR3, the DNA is TGCGCCAGCAGCCAAATCGGAGGACTAGTAGCGGCAGATACGCAGTATTTT. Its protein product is CASSQIGGLVAADTQYF.

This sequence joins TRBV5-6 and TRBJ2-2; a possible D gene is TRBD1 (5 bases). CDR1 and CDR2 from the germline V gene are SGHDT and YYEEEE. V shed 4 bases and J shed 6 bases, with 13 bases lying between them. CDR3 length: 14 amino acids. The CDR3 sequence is CASSGSQGSGELFF. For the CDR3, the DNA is TGTGCCAGCAGCGGGTCTCAGGGTTCCGGGGAGCTGTTTTTT.

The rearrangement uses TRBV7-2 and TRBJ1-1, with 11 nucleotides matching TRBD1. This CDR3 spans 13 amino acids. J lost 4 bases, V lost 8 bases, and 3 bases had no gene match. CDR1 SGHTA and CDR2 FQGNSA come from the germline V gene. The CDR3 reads CASGQGATTEAFF. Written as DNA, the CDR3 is TGTGCCAGCGGACAGGGGGCTACCACTGAAGCTTTCTTT.

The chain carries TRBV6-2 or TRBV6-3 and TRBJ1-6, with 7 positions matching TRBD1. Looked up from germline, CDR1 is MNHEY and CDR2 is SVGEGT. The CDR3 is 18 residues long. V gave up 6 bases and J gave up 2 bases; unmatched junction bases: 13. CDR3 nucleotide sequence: TGTGCCAGCAGCCGTAACAGGGGATACGTCACCTATAATTCACCCCTCCACTTT. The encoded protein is CASSRNRGYVTYNSPLHF.

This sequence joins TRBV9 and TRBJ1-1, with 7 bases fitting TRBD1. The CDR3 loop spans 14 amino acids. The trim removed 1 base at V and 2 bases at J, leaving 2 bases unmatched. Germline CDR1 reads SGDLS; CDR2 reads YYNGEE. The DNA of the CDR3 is TGTGCCAGCAGCGTAAGACAGGGCAACACTGAAGCTTTCTTT. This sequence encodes CASSVRQGNTEAFF.

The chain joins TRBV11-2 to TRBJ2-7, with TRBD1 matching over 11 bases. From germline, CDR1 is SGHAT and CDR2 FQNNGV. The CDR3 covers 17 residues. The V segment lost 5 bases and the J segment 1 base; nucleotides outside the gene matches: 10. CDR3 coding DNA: TGTGCCAGCAGCCGGGACAGGGGGGGTCTCTCGTCCTACGAGCAGTACTTC. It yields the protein CASSRDRGGLSSYEQYF.

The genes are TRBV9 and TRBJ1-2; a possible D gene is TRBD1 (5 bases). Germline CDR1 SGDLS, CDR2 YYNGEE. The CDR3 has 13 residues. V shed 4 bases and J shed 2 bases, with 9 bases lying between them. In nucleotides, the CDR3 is TGTGCCAGCAGCAGCCCAGGGAACTATGGCTACACCTTC. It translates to CASSSPGNYGYTF.

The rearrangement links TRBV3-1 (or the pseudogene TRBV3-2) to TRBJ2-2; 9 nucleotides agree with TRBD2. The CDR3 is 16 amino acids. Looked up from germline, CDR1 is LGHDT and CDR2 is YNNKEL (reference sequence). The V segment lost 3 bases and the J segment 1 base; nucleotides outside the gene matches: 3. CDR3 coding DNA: TGTGCCAGCAGCCAGCCTAGCGGGGTGAACACCGGGGAGCTGTTTTTT. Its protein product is CASSQPSGVNTGELFF.

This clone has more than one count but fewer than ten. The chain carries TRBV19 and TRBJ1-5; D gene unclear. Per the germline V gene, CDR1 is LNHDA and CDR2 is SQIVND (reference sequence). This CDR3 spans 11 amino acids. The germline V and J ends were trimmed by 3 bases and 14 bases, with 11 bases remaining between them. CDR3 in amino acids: CASSIEEEEHF. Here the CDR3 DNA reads TGTGCCAGTAGTATTGAGGAGGAGGAGCATTTT.